These 8 T cell receptor beta chains share one sample of origin, sequenced in a study of T-cell reconstitution after alpha-beta-depleted transplantation in children (dated by TCRdb to 2015 to 2016). The sample's treatment or condition label, decoded: allogeneic hematopoietic cell transplantation with graft depleted of TCRalphabeta T cells and CD19 B cells. Preparation of the library involved PCR. Instrument used: Illumina HiSeq 2500. To normalize quantification of the TCRbeta repertoire, the TCR libraries were built with molecular barcoding that relied on unique molecular identifiers. TCRdb reprocessing: public reads trimmed at Q25 with fastp, clones called with MiXCR, in-frame beta chains kept. Identical CDR3 protein sequences are pooled into one entry, listed with their most common genes and DNA. This sample lists about 120,000 distinct CDR3 sequences; 10% were detected once. The top ten clones comprise less than 45% of the sample.

This specimen consisted of PBMCs, obtained before TCRalphabeta/CD19-depleted stem cell transplant. The receptors here all came from a boy aged 2 to 10 with acute lymphoblastic leukemia, due to receive a stem cell transplant.

The sample holds many counts of this clonotype. The rearrangement links TRBV12-3 or TRBV12-4 to TRBJ2-7; 9 bases are a match to TRBD2. V lost 2 bases and J lost 2; bases outside the gene matches: 4. This CDR3 contains 15 residues. CDR3 DNA: TGTGCCAGCAGTTTAAGCGGGAGGCGGGCCTACGAGCAGTACTTC. It translates to CASSLSGRRAYEQYF.

At least ten counts were recorded for this clonotype. The V and J genes are TRBV12-3 or TRBV12-4 and TRBJ2-7, with TRBD1 identical over 9 bases. This CDR3 contains 14 residues. V shed 6 bases, J shed 5 bases, and the junction held 8 bases outside the gene matches. The CDR3 region is CASRAQGAGHEQYF. The CDR3 coding sequence is TGTGCCAGCAGGGCACAGGGGGCAGGGCACGAGCAGTACTTC.

This clonotype came up a few times. V and J are TRBV5-1 and TRBJ2-2; possibly TRBD2 for D (7 bases). Trimming removed 4 bases at V and 6 bases at J, with 16 bases between. The germline V gene encodes CDR1 SGHRS and CDR2 YFSETQ. CDR3 length: 15 residues. The DNA of the CDR3 is TGCGCCAGCAGCGTAATGGGGGGGGCCTCCGGGGAGCTGTTTTTT. Its protein product is CASSVMGGASGELFF.

This clonotype turned up a few times. The gene calls are TRBV20-1 and TRBJ2-3; 10 bases map to TRBD2. Trimming at V came to 5 bases and at J to 2 bases, leaving 7 bases not matched to a gene. Germline V gene data show CDR1 as DFQATT and CDR2 as SNEGSKA (reference sequence). The CDR3 runs 15 residues. CDR3 in DNA: TGCAGTGCTGAGTCCCTAGCGGGGGCCACAGATACGCAGTATTTT. Its protein product is CSAESLAGATDTQYF.

This clonotype was detected a few times. The CDR3 DNA follows: TGTGCCAGCAGTTTAGGGCGGGACAGGGAGTGGAATGAGCAGTTCTTC. Translating it yields CASSLGRDREWNEQFF. The rearrangement joins TRBV28 to TRBJ2-1; 9 bases agree with TRBD1. With V trimmed by 2 bases and J by 7 bases, 9 bases remained unmatched. CDR1 and CDR2 from the germline V gene are MDHEN and SYDVKM. This CDR3 is 16 amino acids long.

At least ten counts were recorded for this clonotype. The CDR3: CASSLRTSGSYEQYF. CDR3 DNA sequence: TGTGCCAGCAGTCTCAGGACTAGCGGCTCCTACGAGCAGTACTTC. The rearrangement links TRBV12-3 or TRBV12-4 to TRBJ2-7; 10 bases align to TRBD2. J gave up 0 bases and V 5 bases, and 4 bases lay outside the gene matches. CDR3 length: 15 residues.

This clonotype was detected a few times. In DNA form, the CDR3 reads TGCGCCAGCAGAGGGGGGGAAGAGACCCAGTACTTC. Translating it yields CASRGGEETQYF. V usage is TRBV10-2 and J usage is TRBJ2-5; possible D gene TRBD2, 7 bases. Germline V CDR1 and CDR2: WSHSY, SAAADI. The CDR3 is 12 amino acids. V was cut by 6 bases and J by 3 bases, with 8 bases left in between.

This clonotype was counted at least ten times. This chain links TRBV4-2 with TRBJ2-6; 15 bases map to TRBD2. The CDR3 spans 23 residues. In germline, CDR1 is LGHNA, CDR2 YNFKEQ. V lost 4 bases, J lost 0 bases, and 16 bases stayed unmatched. The CDR3 loop is CASSPIVGLAGGPMSSGANVLTF. DNA of the CDR3: TGTGCCAGCAGCCCCATCGTCGGACTAGCGGGAGGGCCTATGAGCTCTGGGGCCAACGTCCTGACTTTC.